One T cell receptor beta chain is described in this entry. Original data processing: Cell counts per sample came from amplifying reference gene primers. Sequencing used immunoSEQ multiplex PCR; TCRdb keeps in-frame clones, though not all of them. V and J calls and clone size are given by that table; D and trimming were obtained from the DNA. The profile shows about 42,000 clones, around four fifths of them singletons. This record belongs to a study of blood T cell repertoires in COVID-19. For the study at large: Researchers got acute and convalescent COVID-19 samples from the United States, Italy and Spain.

CDR3 length: 17 residues. Trimming took 4 bases from V and 0 from J; bases not matched to a gene: 10. CDR1 is SGHDT, CDR2 YYEEEE, per germline. Sequenced: peripheral blood. This TCR came from a man aged 45-65 years with active COVID-19. This rearrangement joins TRBV5-6 to TRBJ2-1, with 7 bases lining up with TRBD2. The CDR3 loop reads CASSPHSGSYSYNEQFF. The CDR3 coding sequence is TGTGCCAGCAGCCCCCATAGCGGGTCCTACTCCTACAATGAGCAGTTCTTC.